The clone carrying this T cell receptor (beta chain) was detected only once. The antigen is undetermined. These data belong to a study of blood T cells in healthy people across ages. Study outcomes and limitations: Compared with aged donors, long-lived donors showed fewer expanded clones, suggesting selection. Diversity was estimated from one million T cells, and these estimates were considered underestimates. Per million T cells, TCR beta diversity dropped about linearly as age rose.

Sample-barcoded 5' priming and a J-beta primer mix drove a second PCR of roughly 7 to 11 cycles. Unique molecular identifiers of 12 random nucleotides labeled each cDNA. TCRdb re-called the 5' RACE reads through MiXCR, storing one row per CDR3 protein. Among fewer than 750,000 distinct CDR3 sequences listed, 52% were seen once. The V segment lost 8 bases and the J segment 9 bases; nucleotides outside the gene matches: 17. The germline V gene encodes CDR1 MGHDK and CDR2 SYGVNS. CDR3 size: 16 residues. The chain employs TRBV25-1 and TRBJ2-1; 9 bases are shared with TRBD2. The sequencing sample was made of blood. The sequence derives from an elderly woman in good health. CDR3: CASSSQGGGAFSEQFF. The CDR3 nucleotides are TGTGCCAGCTCCTCGCAGGGCGGGGGGGCCTTTAGTGAGCAGTTCTTC.